The 14 T cell receptor beta chains presented below share a single source sample, sequenced in a study of T cell repertoires in cytomegalovirus infection. TCRdb analysed the reads with MiXCR anew, one entry per CDR3 protein. The repertoire includes 680,000 or so distinct CDR3 sequences, approximately 40% of them detected once, and around 2.6% sits in the top ten. The source material was PBMCs. The source of these receptors is a human donor in good health (CMV status not recorded). Some clones in this sample may be carry-over from other donors' samples.

This clonotype was seen at least ten times. This chain links TRBV6-5 with TRBJ1-1; no clear D gene. Per germline, CDR1 MNHEY and CDR2 SVGAGI. The CDR3 loop spans 12 amino acids. Trimming cost V 2 bases and J 4 bases, with 5 bases left between them. CDR3 DNA sequence: TGTGCCAGCAGTTACGGAGGCACTGAAGCTTTCTTT. It codes for CASSYGGTEAFF.

This clonotype was counted ten times or more. This chain links TRBV7-8 with TRBJ2-5; TRBD1 matches at 7 bases. Germline CDR1 reads SGHVS; CDR2 reads FQNEAQ. V was pared by 8 bases and J by 4 bases, with 10 bases of the junction left unmatched. The CDR3 loop spans 14 amino acids. CDR3: CASGVNRGRETQYF. CDR3 DNA sequence: TGTGCCAGCGGAGTAAACAGGGGTCGAGAGACCCAGTACTTC.

This clonotype has a count of ten or more. For the CDR3, the DNA is TGTGCCAGCAGCCCTCGGGCAGGAGGAGGGAACACTGAAGCTTTCTTT. Translation gives CASSPRAGGGNTEAFF. The J gene is TRBJ1-1, the V gene TRBV7-2; D remains unclear. The CDR3 has 16 residues. Trimming removed 5 bases at V and 1 base at J, with 17 bases between. Germline V gene lookup returns CDR1 SGHTA and CDR2 FQGNSA.

The chain links TRBV28 to TRBJ1-2; D remains unclear. The CDR3 is made up of 14 amino acids. Between the trimmed V and J ends, which lost 6 bases and 8 bases, there was a span of 19 bases. CDR1 and CDR2 from the germline V gene are MDHEN and SYDVKM. The CDR3 nucleotides are TGTGCCAGCAGAAGAGGATTGAGGGCTCAGGGCTACACCTTC. The encoded protein is CASRRGLRAQGYTF.

This rearrangement joins TRBV19 to TRBJ1-1; 9 bases match TRBD1. This CDR3 contains 15 residues. The ends lost 6 bases at V and 5 bases at J; junction bases unmatched: 10. Germline V gene lookup returns CDR1 LNHDA and CDR2 SQIVND (reference sequence). The CDR3 loop reads CASRSTGGEGTEAFF. The CDR3 DNA follows: TGTGCCAGTAGGTCGACAGGGGGAGAAGGAACTGAAGCTTTCTTT.

The chain is built from TRBV19 and TRBJ2-3, with D possibly matching TRBD2 (7 bases). This CDR3 region has 13 residues. Per the germline V gene, CDR1 is LNHDA and CDR2 is SQIVND (reference sequence). V was trimmed by 8 bases and J by 3 bases, leaving 12 bases between them. The CDR3 region has the DNA TGTGCCAGTGGGCGGGGGCCTACAGATACGCAGTATTTT. This codes for CASGRGPTDTQYF.

This rearrangement joins TRBV15 to TRBJ2-5, with 10 nucleotides matching TRBD1. CDR1 and CDR2 (germline): LNHNV, YYDKDF (reference sequence). This CDR3 spans 17 amino acids. V trimming: 2 bases; J trimming: 3 bases; junction bases outside the gene matches: 9. The CDR3 DNA is TGTGCCACCAGCAGATTATTCCGGGACAGGGGTAAAGAGACCCAGTACTTC. This encodes CATSRLFRDRGKETQYF.

The chain employs TRBV7-3 and TRBJ2-3; D possibly corresponds to TRBD2 (6 bases). There are 18 residues in the CDR3. V lost 5 bases to trimming and J lost 4 bases, with 25 bases between them. Germline CDR1 and CDR2: SGHTA and FQGTGA. CDR3 nucleotides: TGTGCCAGCAGCCCCCGTCCGCGAGGGACTTGGACGGCAGATACGCAGTATTTT. This sequence encodes CASSPRPRGTWTADTQYF.

A few counts support this clonotype. This sequence joins TRBV14 and TRBJ1-2; D is possibly TRBD1 (6 bases). The CDR3 is 14 residues long. V dropped 4 bases and J dropped 6 bases, with 15 bases sitting between them. Germline lookup yields CDR1 SGHDN and CDR2 FVKESK. The DNA for the CDR3 is TGTGCCAGCAGCCCGGAGGGGGGAATGGATGGCTACACCTTC. Translation: CASSPEGGMDGYTF.

This clonotype was detected a few times. The chain employs TRBV10-3 and TRBJ1-1; 8 nucleotides line up with TRBD1. CDR3 length equals 13 residues. Germline CDR1 reads ENHRY; CDR2 reads SYGVKD. V lost 7 bases, J lost 4 bases, and 5 bases stayed unmatched. The CDR3 loop reads CAIIGGTGTEAFF. CDR3 nucleotides: TGTGCCATCATAGGCGGGACAGGCACTGAAGCTTTCTTT.

The chain employs TRBV6-6 and TRBJ2-7, with 12 bases lining up with TRBD2. V lost 8 bases and J lost 1; bases outside the gene matches: 6. The germline gives CDR1 MNHNY, CDR2 SVGAGI (reference sequence). This CDR3 region has 15 residues. CDR3 amino acids: CASRPTSGRSYEQYF. The CDR3 coding sequence is TGTGCCAGCCGACCGACTAGCGGGAGATCCTACGAGCAGTACTTC.

As for this clonotype: A much larger clone differs from this one at a single base, so this may be a read error. For the CDR3, the DNA is TGTGCCAGCAGCTTCCCTAGCGGGATGGATTGGGCCAAAAACAGTCAGTACTTC. Translation gives CASSFPSGMDWAKNSQYF. The rearrangement links TRBV7-2 to TRBJ2-4, with TRBD2 matching 9 bases. Germline lookup yields CDR1 SGHTA and CDR2 FQGNSA. The CDR3 is made up of 18 amino acids.

This chain uses TRBV20-1 with TRBJ2-7; 7 bases fit TRBD2. Germline-derived CDR1 and CDR2 are DFQATT and SNEGSKA (reference sequence). With 4 bases clipped from V and 4 bases from J, the junction kept 10 bases outside the gene matches. The CDR3 has 14 amino acids. The CDR3, as DNA: TGCAGTGCTAATAGTGGGAGGGGCCTTTACGAGCAGTACTTC. Protein: CSANSGRGLYEQYF.

The rearrangement uses TRBV5-1 and TRBJ2-2, with D unresolved. CDR3 length: 15 amino acids. CDR1 and CDR2 from the germline V gene are SGHRS and YFSETQ. The V gene lost 1 base and the J gene lost 3 bases, with 10 bases spanning the gap. CDR3 residues: CASSLSTPDTGELFF. DNA of the CDR3: TGCGCCAGCAGCTTGTCCACACCCGACACCGGGGAGCTGTTTTTT. The full variable domain, rest sourced from reference TRBV5-1 and TRBJ2-2, is KAGVTQTPRYLIKTRGQQVTLSCSPISGHRSVSWYQQTPGQGLQFLFEYFSETQRNKGNFPGRFSGRQFSNSRSEMNVSTLELGDSALYLCASSLSTPDTGELFFGEGSRLTVL.